This entry is about one T cell receptor beta chain. Its antigen is still unknown. CDR1 and CDR2 from the germline V gene are SEHNR and FQNEAQ (reference sequence). Germline trimming cut 4 bases from V and 2 bases from J; bases unmatched to any gene: 16. This CDR3 region has 19 residues. TCRdb called the reads again in MiXCR, with one record for every CDR3 protein. The profile shows approximately 1,000,000 distinct CDR3 sequences, roughly a third of them singletons. The data derive from a study of T cell repertoires in cytomegalovirus infection. The wider study: Recently identified HLA-C-restricted CMV epitopes were among the peptides used. From public TCR beta signatures came an indication of both CMV infection and matching HLA type.

The sequence was obtained from a human donor in good health (CMV status not recorded). Some clones in this sample may be carry-over from other donors' samples. V usage is TRBV7-9 and J usage is TRBJ2-3; 9 bases match TRBD2. The starting material was cultured CD8+ T cells from PBMCs, obtained from culture after CMV antigen stimulation. The CDR3 DNA reads TGTGCCAGCAGCTCATTAAAAGGGTCGACTAGCGGATCCACAGATACGCAGTATTTT. Protein sequence: CASSSLKGSTSGSTDTQYF.